The 7 T cell receptor beta chains given below trace back to one sample, sequenced in a study of blood T cell repertoires in COVID-19. Sequencing used immunoSEQ multiplex PCR; TCRdb keeps in-frame clones, though not all of them. Of fewer than 200,000 clones in the sample, more than 75% are singletons; the top ten hold roughly 5.4%. Input material: peripheral blood. These receptors came from a woman aged 50 to 65 with COVID-19, enrolled during active disease.

The V and J genes are TRBV29-1 and TRBJ2-5; TRBD1 might be the D (7 bases). In germline, CDR1 is SQVTM, CDR2 ANQGSEA. This CDR3 contains 14 residues. V was cut by 4 bases and J by 1 base, with 13 bases left in between. CDR3 in amino acids: CSVGQGGLQETQYF. For the CDR3, the DNA is TGCAGCGTTGGTCAGGGGGGACTCCAAGAGACCCAGTACTTC.

Here the CDR3 DNA reads TGTGCCAGCAGTTCTGGACTAGCGGGGGCCTACACAGATACGCAGTATTTT. It specifies CASSSGLAGAYTDTQYF. V gene TRBV2 combines with J gene TRBJ2-3; 13 positions match TRBD2. J lost 2 bases, V lost 5 bases, and 7 bases had no gene match. Germline V gene data show CDR1 as SNHLY and CDR2 as FYNNEI. The CDR3 runs to 17 residues.

The sample holds a few counts of this clone. The chain recombines TRBV15 with TRBJ1-2; 7 nucleotides align to TRBD1. CDR3 size: 14 residues. V shed 5 bases, J shed 3 bases, and the junction held 6 bases outside the gene matches. The germline CDR1 and CDR2 sequences are LNHNV and YYDKDF (reference sequence). The CDR3 sequence is CATSEGQDDYGYTF. CDR3 coding DNA: TGTGCCACCAGCGAAGGACAGGACGACTATGGCTACACCTTC. Supplemented by reference TRBV15 and TRBJ1-2, the full variable domain reads DAMVIQNPRYQVTQFGKPVTLSCSQTLNHNVMYWYQQKSSQAPKLLFHYYDKDFNNEADTPDNFQSRRPNTSFCFLDIRSPGLGDTAMYLCATSEGQDDYGYTFGSGTRLTVV.

The genes are TRBV11-1 and TRBJ2-7; the match to TRBD1 covers 9 bases. CDR1 SGHAT and CDR2 FQDESV come from the germline V gene (reference sequence). V shed 5 bases and J 6 bases; nucleotides not matched to a gene: 5. CDR3 length: 13 amino acids. CDR3 residues: CASSRDREGEQYF. As DNA, the CDR3 is TGTGCCAGCAGCCGGGACAGGGAGGGCGAGCAGTACTTC.

This chain connects TRBV4-3 to TRBJ2-2; 8 bases fit TRBD1. The CDR3 is made up of 15 amino acids. J was trimmed by 6 bases and V by 1 base; bases with no gene match: 4. Germline V gives CDR1 LGHNA, CDR2 YSLEER. Here the CDR3 DNA reads TGCGCCAGCAGCCAAGCAACAGGGGGTCCCGGGGAGCTGTTTTTT. Residues: CASSQATGGPGELFF.

This clone appeared once. This rearrangement joins TRBV5-1 to TRBJ1-3; D is perhaps TRBD1 (5 bases). Looked up from germline, CDR1 is SGHRS and CDR2 is YFSETQ. The CDR3 has 16 residues. The germline V and J ends were trimmed by 0 bases and 3 bases, with 13 bases remaining between them. The CDR3 DNA reads as TGCGCCAGCAGCTTGGTTGGGGCGCAGTATGGAAACACCATATATTTT. Residues: CASSLVGAQYGNTIYF.

This clone was recorded once. The V and J genes are TRBV29-1 and TRBJ2-1; D perhaps matches TRBD2 (5 bases). The CDR3 has 13 residues. The V end lost 2 bases, the J end lost 10 bases, and 15 bases lay between the germline ends. Germline V gene sequence: CDR1 SQVTM, CDR2 ANQGSEA. CDR3 coding DNA: TGCAGCGTTGAACGCCCGCCCCGGAGGGAGCAGTTCTTC. It translates to CSVERPPRREQFF.